This T cell receptor beta chain appears in the sequencing data of a study of patients and donors after allogeneic stem cell transplantation. MiXCR, run by TCRdb on the RT-PCR reads, gives a single entry per CDR3 protein. The repertoire holds approximately 430,000 distinct CDR3 sequences, with 15% to 20% as singletons. The CDR3 is made up of 16 amino acids. The sample consisted of blood, either unsorted or a sorted T cell fraction (not recorded which). This TCR was sampled from a human donor who was either an allogeneic HSCT recipient or a stem cell or donor lymphocyte infusion donor (not recorded which). It is not recorded whose cells these are; they may come from a transplant donor. This chain uses TRBV21-1 with TRBJ2-3; TRBD2, the table's D call, lacks a check against the DNA. TRBV21-1 is a listed pseudogene. The CDR3 DNA sequence: TGTGCCAGCAGCACCCGACTAGCGGGGGACACAGATACGCAGTATTTT. Encoded protein: CASSTRLAGDTDTQYF.